Shown below are 16 T cell receptor beta chains from a single sample sequenced in a study of human T cells and chemical hapten exposure. TCRdb redid the calling of the RACE reads with MiXCR, one entry per CDR3 protein. The sample contains about 380,000 distinct CDR3 sequences, 4% to 5.5% of which appear only once. Time point given: patch test 1, 2 weeks after DPC sensitization. Sample treatment: therapeutic diphenylcyclopropenone sensitization with weekly scalp DPC. The material sequenced was whole blood, taken in connection with sensitization to the hapten diphenylcyclopropenone (DPC). The source of these receptors is a woman aged 45 to 65 with alopecia areata. Some clones in this sample may be carry-over from other donors' samples.

There are many counts of this clonotype. V gene TRBV20-1 combines with J gene TRBJ2-3, with a possible D match to TRBD2 (6 bases). This CDR3 region has 15 residues. The germline V gene has CDR1 DFQATT and CDR2 SNEGSKA (reference sequence). Trimming removed 5 bases at V and 1 base at J, with 16 bases between. CDR3 nucleotides: TGCAGTGCTGGAGGGACCGCTCTCGGCACAGATACGCAGTATTTT. Residues: CSAGGTALGTDTQYF.

Details on this clonotype: A clone one base away is much larger, so this may be a read error. J is TRBJ2-1 and V is TRBV28, with 12 bases that match TRBD2. The germline CDR1 and CDR2 sequences are MDHEN and SYDVKM. The J segment lost 7 bases and the V segment lost 5 bases, leaving 9 bases of the junction unmatched. The CDR3 is 16 amino acids. The CDR3 bases are TGTGCCAGCAGTCCCCCACTAGCGGGAGGAAAGAATGAGCAGTTCTTC. This translates into CASSPPLAGGKNEQFF.

In this sample, this clonotype turned up many times. The chain combines TRBV29-1 with TRBJ2-1; D ambiguous. Germline CDR1 SQVTM, CDR2 ANQGSEA. Trimming left V 2 bases short and J 9 bases short, with 2 bases between. The CDR3 totals 9 residues. The CDR3 coding sequence is TGCAGCGTTGAACCTGAGCAGTTCTTC. Its translation is CSVEPEQFF.

The chain couples TRBV2 to TRBJ1-1; D might be TRBD1 (6 bases). CDR1 SNHLY and CDR2 FYNNEI come from the germline V gene. This CDR3 region has 15 residues. The V end was cut by 2 bases, the J end by 10 bases, with 20 bases between. The CDR3, as DNA: TGTGCCAGCAGTGAAAATGGGACACCTCCTTGGGGAGCTTTCTTT. Residues: CASSENGTPPWGAFF.

This clonotype was counted only a few times. The chain joins TRBV4-1 to TRBJ1-2; D is uncertain. The CDR3 has 11 amino acids. V lost 6 bases to trimming and J lost 5 bases, with 7 bases between them. Germline V gene data show CDR1 as MGHRA and CDR2 as YSYEKL. CDR3 in DNA: TGCGCCAGCAGAGGCAGATATGGCTACACCTTC. It translates to CASRGRYGYTF.

This clonotype occurred a few times. J is TRBJ1-2 and V is TRBV20-1; TRBD1 matches at 7 bases. The trim removed 6 bases at V and 2 bases at J, leaving 6 bases unmatched. The CDR3 is 13 amino acids. The V gene's germline CDR1 is DFQATT and CDR2 SNEGSKA (reference sequence). CDR3 residues: CSADRTGNYGYTF. The CDR3 DNA reads as TGCAGTGCCGACAGGACAGGAAACTATGGCTACACCTTC.

This clonotype was found many times. The chain joins TRBV6-5 to TRBJ2-7, with a tentative D call TRBD1 (6 bases). Trimming took 0 bases from V and 7 from J, leaving 16 bases between them. CDR1 and CDR2 from the germline V gene are MNHEY and SVGAGI. The CDR3 has 15 residues. The CDR3 loop is CASSYSLDRSGEQYF. Here the CDR3 DNA reads TGTGCCAGCAGTTACTCGCTTGACAGGTCTGGAGAGCAGTACTTC.

This clonotype appeared many times. The chain links TRBV29-1 to TRBJ1-1; TRBD1 agrees at 7 bases. The V gene end was trimmed by 7 bases and the J gene end by 5 bases; junction bases not matched to a gene: 4. The germline V gene encodes CDR1 SQVTM and CDR2 ANQGSEA. The CDR3 is made up of 11 amino acids. CDR3 DNA sequence: TGCAGCGGGAACAGGGGTACTGAAGCTTTCTTT. This gives the protein CSGNRGTEAFF.

This clonotype was detected ten times or more. The rearrangement joins TRBV2 to TRBJ2-7; 9 bases fit TRBD2. Germline CDR1 SNHLY, CDR2 FYNNEI. The CDR3 covers 14 residues. V shed 5 bases and J 3 bases; nucleotides not matched to a gene: 5. The CDR3 sequence: CASSSGTSYYEQYF. The CDR3 DNA follows: TGTGCCAGCAGTTCCGGGACTAGCTACTACGAGCAGTACTTC.

This clonotype has a count of ten or more. This rearrangement joins TRBV13 to TRBJ1-1; weak D call: TRBD1 (5 bases). V lost 5 bases and J lost 5, with 9 bases in between. Germline V gene sequence: CDR1 PRHDT, CDR2 FYEKMQ (reference sequence). The CDR3 runs to 12 residues. The CDR3 coding sequence is TGTGCCAGCAGCCCAGGGCGGACTGAAGCTTTCTTT. Translated, it gives CASSPGRTEAFF. The whole variable domain, remainder taken from reference TRBV13 and TRBJ1-1, is AAGVIQSPRHLIKEKRETATLKCYPIPRHDTVYWYQQGPGQDPQFLISFYEKMQSDKGSIPDRFSAQQFSDYHSELNMSSLELGDSALYFCASSPGRTEAFFGQGTRLTVV.

This clonotype was detected many times. The CDR3 DNA reads TGTGCTAGTGGTTTAGGACAGCATGGCTACACCTTC. It codes for CASGLGQHGYTF. This chain uses TRBV12-5 with TRBJ1-2, with D possibly matching TRBD1 (6 bases). V lost 3 bases and J 6 bases, leaving 8 bases between the germline ends. The CDR3 totals 12 residues. Germline values: CDR1 LGHNT, CDR2 FRNRAP. Full variable domain (outside the CDR3, taken from reference TRBV12-5 and TRBJ1-2): DARVTQTPRHKVTEMGQEVTMRCQPILGHNTVFWYRQTMMQGLELLAYFRNRAPLDDSGMPKDRFSAEMPDATLATLKIQPSEPRDSAVYFCASGLGQHGYTFGSGTRLTVV.

This clonotype was seen repeatedly, ten times or more. V gene TRBV4-1 combines with J gene TRBJ2-2; 7 bases agree with TRBD1. The CDR3 covers 16 residues. The J segment lost 7 bases and the V segment lost 1 base, leaving 9 bases of the junction unmatched. Germline V lookup: CDR1 MGHRA, CDR2 YSYEKL. The CDR3 region is CASSQAYRGRIGELFF. CDR3 coding DNA: TGCGCCAGCAGCCAAGCGTACAGGGGAAGGATCGGGGAGCTGTTTTTT.

The V and J genes are TRBV7-9 and TRBJ2-3, with a tentative D call TRBD1 (5 bases). Germline V gene sequence: CDR1 SEHNR, CDR2 FQNEAQ (reference sequence). The CDR3 runs 14 residues. With 4 bases removed from V and 4 bases from J, the gap between germline ends came to 12 bases. The CDR3 reads CASSSPRAADTQYF. CDR3 nucleotides: TGTGCCAGCAGCTCCCCCAGGGCGGCAGATACGCAGTATTTT.

This clonotype was observed many times. This rearrangement joins TRBV3-1 to TRBJ2-5, with 9 nucleotides matching TRBD2. The ends lost 3 bases at V and 5 bases at J; junction bases unmatched: 7. CDR3 length: 15 amino acids. Germline CDR1 reads LGHDT; CDR2 reads YNNKEL (reference sequence). The CDR3 reads CASSQARTSVETQYF. The CDR3 nucleotides read TGTGCCAGCAGCCAGGCCCGGACTAGCGTGGAGACCCAGTACTTC.

There are many counts of this clonotype. V gene TRBV28 combines with J gene TRBJ2-1; 10 bases are a match to TRBD2. This CDR3 comprises 13 residues. The germline V gene encodes CDR1 MDHEN and CDR2 SYDVKM. The V segment lost 3 bases and the J segment 16 bases; nucleotides outside the gene matches: 9. The CDR3 sequence is CASSFPASGRGFF. The CDR3 DNA reads as TGTGCCAGCAGTTTCCCAGCTAGCGGGAGAGGTTTCTTC.

This clonotype was seen ten or more times. V and J are TRBV5-1 and TRBJ2-7, with unresolved D. This CDR3 spans 13 amino acids. With 2 bases removed from V and 0 bases from J, the gap between germline ends came to 6 bases. The germline V gene encodes CDR1 SGHRS and CDR2 YFSETQ. Written as DNA, the CDR3 is TGCGCCAGCAGCTTCGCCTCCTCCTACGAGCAGTACTTC. This codes for CASSFASSYEQYF.